These T cell receptor beta chains were read from a single sample in a study of Graves' ophthalmopathy and Graves' hyperthyroidism. TCRdb reprocessed the multiplex PCR reads with MiXCR, giving one entry per CDR3 protein. The sample has a few hundred thousand distinct CDR3 sequences; about 18% are singletons. Input material: peripheral blood. Source of these receptors: an adult woman with stable Graves' hyperthyroidism. Each CDR3 is given with its conserved first and last residue. Fields, in order: J gene, D gene, V gene, clone size, CDR3 protein, CDR3 DNA. D genes are given only for firm matches. For some rows the clone size is stated as once, few or many, or as a class when expanded; others skip it.

TRBJ2-7 | . | TRBV12-3/TRBV12-4 | many | CASSPPGFNEQYF | TGTGCCAGCAGCCCCCCAGGTTTCAACGAGCAGTACTTC
TRBJ1-2 | TRBD1 | TRBV28 | many | CATNLPGQGVYGYTF | TGTGCCACCAACCTTCCGGGACAGGGGGTCTATGGCTACACCTTC
TRBJ2-5 | . | TRBV5-6 | many | CASSPGGEEVMYQETQYF | TGTGCCAGCAGCCCGGGTGGGGAGGAGGTGATGTACCAAGAGACCCAGTACTTC
TRBJ1-1 | . | TRBV5-1 | many | CASSLYGGAGSTEAFF | TGCGCCAGCAGCTTGTATGGGGGCGCAGGGAGTACTGAAGCTTTCTTT
TRBJ2-5 | . | TRBV7-8 | many | CASSSPGTYQETQYF | TGTGCCAGCAGCTCGCCAGGGACATACCAAGAGACCCAGTACTTC
TRBJ1-5 | . | TRBV27 | many | CARAGYSGNQPQHF | TGTGCCCGTGCAGGGTATTCGGGGAATCAGCCCCAGCATTTT
TRBJ1-2 | . | TRBV6-5 | once | CASSFRAEGYTF | TGTGCCAGCAGTTTCAGGGCGGAAGGTTACACCTTC
TRBJ1-1 | . | TRBV4-1 | many | CASSQLSGDNTEAFF | TGCGCCAGCAGCCAACTATCCGGGGACAACACTGAAGCTTTCTTT
TRBJ2-4 | . | TRBV2 | few | CASSEGQVLAKNIQYF | TGTGCCAGCAGTGAGGGGCAGGTGCTAGCCAAAAACATTCAGTACTTC
TRBJ2-5 | . | TRBV18 | few | CASSPEREWLETQYF | TGTGCCAGCTCACCGGAACGGGAGTGGTTAGAGACCCAGTACTTC
TRBJ2-7 | . | TRBV6-2/TRBV6-3 | many | CASSYSIRGSGTYEQYF | TGTGCCAGCAGTTACTCGATCCGGGGTTCGGGGACTTACGAGCAGTACTTC
TRBJ1-3 | TRBD1 | TRBV12-3/TRBV12-4 | many | CASSLGVRGTGNTIYF | TGTGCCAGCAGTTTAGGGGTCAGGGGGACTGGAAACACCATATATTTT
TRBJ2-7 | . | TRBV6-1 | . | CASSEEVLPYEQYF | TGTGCCAGCAGTGAGGAAGTCCTACCCTACGAGCAGTACTTC
TRBJ2-7 | TRBD2 | TRBV20-1 | many | CSATRTSGRVGNEQYF | TGCAGTGCAACCAGGACTAGCGGGAGGGTTGGGAACGAGCAGTACTTC
TRBJ2-5 | TRBD1 | TRBV14 | many | CASSPGQHQETQYF | TGTGCCAGCAGCCCGGGACAGCACCAAGAGACCCAGTACTTC
TRBJ1-5 | TRBD1 | TRBV6-5 | many | CASKTGGSNQPQHF | TGTGCCAGCAAGACAGGGGGCTCCAATCAGCCCCAGCATTTT
TRBJ1-5 | . | TRBV6-2/TRBV6-3 | many | CASSYGSGGHQPQHF | TGTGCCAGCAGTTACGGTTCGGGAGGCCATCAGCCCCAGCATTTT
TRBJ2-5 | . | TRBV14 | many | CASSQDWETQYF | TGTGCCAGCAGCCAAGATTGGGAGACCCAGTACTTC
TRBJ1-1 | . | TRBV12-3/TRBV12-4 | . | CASSWGGVDTEAFF | TGTGCCAGCAGTTGGGGAGGGGTCGACACTGAAGCTTTCTTT
TRBJ2-7 | TRBD2 | TRBV2 | many | CASNRLAYYEQYF | TGTGCCAGCAATCGACTAGCGTACTACGAGCAGTACTTC
TRBJ1-5 | TRBD1 | TRBV6-1 | . | CATRTGISNQPQHF | TGTGCCACCCGGACAGGGATAAGCAATCAGCCCCAGCATTTT
TRBJ1-6 | . | TRBV28 | few | CASTRRGNSPLHF | TGTGCCAGCACCCGAAGGGGGAATTCACCCCTCCACTTT
TRBJ2-7 | . | TRBV28 | many | CASSSRSEQYF | TGTGCCAGCAGTAGCCGCTCGGAGCAGTACTTC
TRBJ2-2 | TRBD2 | TRBV28 | many | CASTLSAGAGELFF | TGTGCCAGCACTCTCAGTGCGGGAGCCGGGGAGCTGTTTTTT
TRBJ1-2 | . | TRBV28 | many | CASKTQGGNYGYTF | TGTGCCAGCAAGACACAAGGGGGTAACTATGGCTACACCTTC